The rows below give T cell receptor beta chains drawn from one sample of a study of tumor-infiltrating lymphocytes in primary liver carcinoma. TCRdb redid the calling of the multiplex PCR reads with MiXCR, one entry per CDR3 protein. The data show more than 95,000 distinct CDR3 sequences, 64% seen once. Sequenced sample: liver tumor tissue from sampling region 3. These receptors were obtained from a woman aged 55-75 years with primary liver carcinoma and hepatitis B virus infection. Each CDR3 is given with its conserved first and last residue. Each record gives: D gene, J gene, CDR3 length, V gene, clone size, CDR3 DNA, CDR3 protein. The D gene is left open where the match is weak. Size tells how often a clone was seen (once, few, many) or the class of an expanded clone, and some rows leave it out.

>TRBD2|TRBJ2-7|14|TRBV18|NA
TGTGCCAGCTCACCACCGGCGGGAGGCTCCGAGCAGTACTTC
CASSPPAGGSEQYF
>TRBD1|TRBJ1-2|14|TRBV28|NA
TGTGCCAGCAGTTCCCCGGACAGGGGGGTTGGCAACACCTTC
CASSSPDRGVGNTF
>NA|TRBJ2-5|12|TRBV5-1|NA
TGCGCCAGCAGCCCAGCGGAAGAGACCCAGTACTTC
CASSPAEETQYF
>TRBD1|TRBJ1-1|12|TRBV11-2|NA
TGTACCAGCAGCTTAGGGGGCACTGAAGCTATCTTT
CTSSLGGTEAIF
>NA|TRBJ2-1|13|TRBV5-4|many
TGTGCCAGCAGCTTGGCCCAGGGCAATGAGCAGTTCTTC
CASSLAQGNEQFF
>TRBD1|TRBJ1-2|21|TRBV4-1|NA
TGCGCCAGCAGCCTTCACTTAATAGTAGGGACAGGACCAATAGCTAACTATGGCTACACCTTC
CASSLHLIVGTGPIANYGYTF
>NA|TRBJ2-2|13|TRBV11-2|once
TGTATCAGCGGCAGGGAGAACACCGGGGAGCTGTTTTTT
CISGRENTGELFF
>TRBD1|TRBJ1-1|15|TRBV6-6|many
TGTGCCAGCAGAAAGATAACAGGGGCCATCACTGAAGCTTTCTTT
CASRKITGAITEAFF
>NA|TRBJ2-5|11|TRBV11-2|NA
TGTGCCAGCAGCCAAGCGGAGAGGCAGTACTTC
CASSQAERQYF
>TRBD1|TRBJ2-3|15|TRBV11-2|medium-sized
TGTGCCAGCAGCTTACAACAGGGGTTCGGAGATACGCAGTATTTT
CASSLQQGFGDTQYF